One sample yielded the 28 T cell receptor beta chains listed below, sequenced in a study of T cell responses to AZD1222 COVID-19 vaccine. Here immunoSEQ multiplex PCR was the method, and the copy in TCRdb shows in-frame clones only, minus some. The sample lists roughly 200,000 clones, 80% to 90% seen once, with around 8% in the top ten. Sequenced here: peripheral blood, sampled on day 0 of AZD1222 vaccination. The source is an adult in good health.

The chain couples TRBV4-3 to TRBJ1-2; unclear D gene. The V gene's germline CDR1 is LGHNA and CDR2 YSLEER. This CDR3 contains 15 residues. V was cut by 0 bases and J by 8 bases, with 16 bases left in between. CDR3 DNA sequence: TGCGCCAGCAGCCAAGATCATTCCTCCCGCGGCGGCTACACCTTC. Translation: CASSQDHSSRGGYTF.

The chain recombines TRBV12-3 or TRBV12-4 with TRBJ2-1, with a weak D call TRBD2 (6 bases). V was clipped by 6 bases and J by 13 bases, with 16 bases between them. This CDR3 has 12 amino acids. The CDR3, as DNA: TGTGCCAGCAGAGAAGGAGGGCTGAATCAGTTCTTC. The encoded protein is CASREGGLNQFF.

This chain links TRBV6-5 with TRBJ2-2, with D unresolved. The V gene's germline CDR1 is MNHEY and CDR2 SVGAGI. The CDR3 runs to 14 residues. The V end lost 6 bases, the J end lost 1 base, and 9 bases lay between the germline ends. The CDR3 protein is CASSATRNTGELFF. The CDR3 nucleotides read TGTGCCAGCAGCGCTACTCGGAACACCGGGGAGCTGTTTTTT.

V and J are TRBV5-6 and TRBJ1-2; D might be TRBD1 (5 bases). V gave up 0 bases and J gave up 7 bases, with 13 bases separating them. Germline V gene data show CDR1 as SGHDT and CDR2 as YYEEEE. This CDR3 region has 14 residues. The CDR3 DNA sequence: TGTGCCAGCAGCTTGGTCTCAGGGTACGGTGGCTACACCTTC. Its protein is CASSLVSGYGGYTF.

This clone has only one observation. The chain is built from TRBV15 and TRBJ2-5; either TRBD1 or TRBD2 may fit D (5 bases each). Trimming shortened V by 1 base and J by 0 bases, and 9 bases separated the two germline ends. Germline V gives CDR1 LNHNV, CDR2 YYDKDF (reference sequence). The CDR3 is 15 residues long. CDR3 sequence (DNA): TGTGCCACCAGCAGAGCCGGGACCTACCAAGAGACCCAGTACTTC. Translating gives CATSRAGTYQETQYF.

The V gene is TRBV30, the J gene TRBJ1-3; tentatively, D is TRBD1 (5 bases). V was trimmed by 2 bases and J by 4 bases, leaving 18 bases between them. CDR1 is GTSNPN and CDR2 is SVGIG in the germline V gene (reference sequence). The CDR3 spans 16 residues. CDR3 protein: CAWSTARRGVGNTIYF. The CDR3 DNA reads TGTGCCTGGAGTACCGCCCGGCGGGGGGTCGGAAACACCATATATTTT.

V usage is TRBV19 and J usage is TRBJ1-1; no clear D gene. Germline CDR1 and CDR2: LNHDA and SQIVND (reference sequence). Trimming stripped 6 bases from V and 3 bases from J, with 11 bases between. The CDR3 loop spans 13 amino acids. The CDR3 region is CASRKTEDTEAFF. The CDR3 region has the DNA TGTGCCAGTAGAAAAACGGAGGACACTGAAGCTTTCTTT.

The chain uses TRBV9 and TRBJ1-1; 8 nucleotides match TRBD1. Germline values: CDR1 SGDLS, CDR2 YYNGEE. The CDR3 runs 17 residues. The V segment lost 4 bases and the J segment 0 bases; nucleotides outside the gene matches: 11. The CDR3 is CASSPLRDRPMNTEAFF. The CDR3, as DNA: TGTGCCAGCAGCCCCCTGAGGGACAGGCCCATGAACACTGAAGCTTTCTTT.

The genes are TRBV4-1 and TRBJ2-7; 11 nucleotides agree with TRBD2. The CDR3 is 15 amino acids. With 3 bases clipped from V and 0 bases from J, the junction kept 1 base outside the gene matches. The germline V gene has CDR1 MGHRA and CDR2 YSYEKL. The CDR3 sequence: CASSQGLAVSYEQYF. In nucleotides, the CDR3 is TGCGCCAGCAGCCAGGGACTAGCGGTCTCCTACGAGCAGTACTTC.

The J gene is TRBJ2-5, the V gene TRBV21-1. TRBV21-1 is a pseudogene locus. The CDR3 runs to 17 residues. The CDR3 spells CASSKGGGQPRRETQYF. The DNA for the CDR3 is TGTGCCAGCAGCAAAGGAGGTGGGCAGCCCCGCCGGGAGACCCAGTACTTC.

The chain combines TRBV14 with TRBJ1-6; D is possibly TRBD1 (5 bases). The CDR3 has 16 residues. V lost 0 bases and J lost 8, with 14 bases in between. Germline loops: CDR1 SGHDN, CDR2 FVKESK. The CDR3 coding sequence is TGTGCCAGCAGCCAAGATTTGGAGGGGAGTCATTCACCCCTCCACTTT. Protein: CASSQDLEGSHSPLHF.

The J gene is TRBJ1-2, the V gene TRBV10-3; D not resolved. The germline V and J ends were trimmed by 2 bases and 4 bases, with 8 bases remaining between them. Germline CDR1 is ENHRY and CDR2 is SYGVKD. This CDR3 spans 13 amino acids. CDR3 sequence reads: CAISETSSYGYTF. CDR3 coding DNA: TGTGCCATCAGTGAGACATCCAGCTATGGCTACACCTTC.

The rearrangement uses TRBV4-3 and TRBJ2-3; 8 bases align to TRBD2. V dropped 0 bases and J dropped 5; count of bases not matched to a gene: 4. Germline CDR1 reads LGHNA; CDR2 reads YSLEER. The CDR3 length is 15 residues. CDR3 sequence: CASSQEGLAGDTQYF. The CDR3 DNA sequence: TGCGCCAGCAGCCAAGAAGGGCTAGCGGGAGATACGCAGTATTTT.

This chain uses TRBV12-3 or TRBV12-4 with TRBJ1-5; D perhaps matches TRBD1 (6 bases). V was pared by 3 bases and J by 5 bases, with 8 bases between. The CDR3 loop spans 13 amino acids. The CDR3 here is CASSLEGDQPQHF. The DNA of the CDR3 is TGTGCCAGCAGTTTGGAGGGGGATCAGCCCCAGCATTTT.

The rearrangement links TRBV9 to TRBJ2-5; a weak D match, TRBD1 (5 bases). The ends were cut back, 3 bases at V and 4 bases at J, with 13 bases in the middle. There are 14 residues in the CDR3. Germline CDR1 and CDR2: SGDLS and YYNGEE. The CDR3 spells CASSDPLQGETQYF. Written as DNA, the CDR3 is TGTGCCAGCAGCGATCCTCTCCAGGGAGAGACCCAGTACTTC.

CDR3: CASGLGSRAGEKLFF. For the CDR3, the DNA is TGTGCTAGTGGTTTGGGTTCCAGGGCCGGCGAAAAACTGTTTTTT. The rearrangement joins TRBV12-5 to TRBJ1-4, with D perhaps TRBD1 (5 bases). Trimming left V 1 base short and J 8 bases short, with 14 bases between. The CDR3 is 15 amino acids. Germline V gives CDR1 LGHNT, CDR2 FRNRAP. Using reference TRBV12-5 and TRBJ1-4 for the parts outside the CDR3, the full variable domain is DARVTQTPRHKVTEMGQEVTMRCQPILGHNTVFWYRQTMMQGLELLAYFRNRAPLDDSGMPKDRFSAEMPDATLATLKIQPSEPRDSAVYFCASGLGSRAGEKLFFGSGTQLSVL.

A note on this clone: The sample holds other DNA sequences that translate to the same CDR3. The rearrangement joins TRBV18 to TRBJ1-1; no firm D call. Per the germline V gene, CDR1 is KGHSH and CDR2 is LQKENI. V was clipped by 2 bases and J by 5 bases, with 9 bases between them. The CDR3 is 13 amino acids. CDR3 DNA: TGTGCCAGCTCACCAGGGCAGAATACTGAAGCTTTCTTT. Protein: CASSPGQNTEAFF.

This chain joins TRBV5-1 and TRBJ2-5; no clear D gene. Germline CDR1 reads SGHRS; CDR2 reads YFSETQ. There are 11 residues in the CDR3. With 2 bases removed from V and 3 bases from J, the gap between germline ends came to 2 bases. CDR3 amino acids: CASSFEETQYF. The DNA of the CDR3 is TGCGCCAGCAGCTTTGAAGAGACCCAGTACTTC.

The rearrangement joins TRBV7-3 to TRBJ2-5; TRBD2 aligns across 8 bases. V shed 5 bases and J 2 bases; nucleotides not matched to a gene: 10. The CDR3 sequence is 16 residues long. Germline CDR1 SGHTA, CDR2 FQGTGA. The CDR3 sequence is CASSQTSGGKQETQYF. The DNA of the CDR3 is TGTGCCAGCAGCCAGACCAGCGGGGGAAAACAAGAGACCCAGTACTTC.

V and J are TRBV3-1 (or the pseudogene TRBV3-2) and TRBJ1-1; D perhaps matches TRBD1 (5 bases). The CDR3 is made up of 13 amino acids. V was cut by 4 bases and J by 2 bases, with 8 bases left in between. The germline V gene encodes CDR1 LGHDT and CDR2 YNNKEL (reference sequence). CDR3 sequence: CASSPRTNTEAFF. In DNA form, the CDR3 reads TGTGCCAGCAGCCCCAGGACAAACACTGAAGCTTTCTTT.

The chain joins TRBV3-1 (or the pseudogene TRBV3-2) to TRBJ1-2, with TRBD1 as a possible D gene (5 bases). This CDR3 is built from 15 residues. The germline CDR1 and CDR2 sequences are LGHDT and YNNKEL (reference sequence). Trimming stripped 3 bases from V and 0 bases from J, with 11 bases between. CDR3 in DNA: TGTGCCAGCAGCCACAGCGGGGCCCCTAACTATGGCTACACCTTC. Translating it yields CASSHSGAPNYGYTF.

This chain uses TRBV15 with TRBJ1-2; a possible D gene is TRBD1 (5 bases). From germline, CDR1 is LNHNV and CDR2 YYDKDF (reference sequence). V was clipped by 0 bases and J by 4 bases, with 9 bases between them. The CDR3 runs to 14 residues. Here the CDR3 DNA reads TGTGCCACCAGCAGAGAGAGGGGTCCCTATGGCTACACCTTC. Translation gives CATSRERGPYGYTF.

The chain joins TRBV11-2 to TRBJ1-2, with no clear D. The CDR3 length is 13 residues. Trimming shortened V by 5 bases and J by 2 bases, and 9 bases separated the two germline ends. CDR1 is SGHAT, CDR2 FQNNGV, per germline. The CDR3 region is CASSPRQNYGYTF. CDR3 sequence (DNA): TGTGCCAGCAGCCCACGTCAGAACTATGGCTACACCTTC.

The DNA of the CDR3 is TGTGCCAGCAGTGACCTTTCAGATACGCAGTATTTT. Translation: CASSDLSDTQYF. V and J are TRBV2 and TRBJ2-3; D uncertain. Germline loops: CDR1 SNHLY, CDR2 FYNNEI. The CDR3 runs 12 residues. The germline V and J ends were trimmed by 3 bases and 4 bases, with 5 bases remaining between them.

The chain is built from TRBV6-1 and TRBJ1-3; the D gene is possibly TRBD1 (6 bases). Per the germline V gene, CDR1 is MNHNS and CDR2 is SASEGT. V gave up 2 bases and J gave up 0 bases, with 14 bases separating them. This CDR3 spans 17 amino acids. The CDR3 region has the DNA TGTGCCAGCAGTGAACTGGGGGCAGGGAGCTCTGGAAACACCATATATTTT. It yields the protein CASSELGAGSSGNTIYF.

V gene TRBV7-2 combines with J gene TRBJ1-1, with D possibly TRBD1 on 6 matching bases. Germline V gene lookup returns CDR1 SGHTA and CDR2 FQGNSA. The CDR3 spans 15 residues. Trimming took 1 base from V and 1 from J, leaving 10 bases between them. Here the CDR3 reads CASSLVGTPNTEAFF. The CDR3 DNA follows: TGTGCCAGCAGCTTAGTTGGGACACCGAACACTGAAGCTTTCTTT.

The V call is TRBV5-1, the J call TRBJ2-2, with D hard to call. The CDR3 extends over 15 amino acids. V was trimmed by 4 bases and J by 7 bases, leaving 17 bases between them. Germline CDR1 is SGHRS and CDR2 is YFSETQ. CDR3 nucleotides: TGCGCCAGCAGCCGACCGGGCCTAGAAGGCGGGGAGCTGTTTTTT. Its protein is CASSRPGLEGGELFF.

The CDR3, as DNA: TGTGCCAGCAGTGAATCGGTATCGGGCAGGGGGAGCTACGAGCAGTACTTC. It codes for CASSESVSGRGSYEQYF. This rearrangement joins TRBV2 to TRBJ2-7; 7 nucleotides agree with TRBD1. CDR1 is SNHLY and CDR2 is FYNNEI in the germline V gene. CDR3 length equals 17 residues. The trim removed 2 bases at V and 3 bases at J, leaving 13 bases unmatched.